The clone carrying this T cell receptor (beta chain) was picked up one time. Original processing notes: Scientists estimated how many nucleated cells there were by amplifying reference gene primers. This table comes from immunoSEQ multiplex PCR, and its TCRdb copy is limited to in-frame clones, with some not included. That table gives V, J and clone size, and the DNA gave D and trimming. Among around 55,000 clones, 65% to 90% were seen once, and the ten largest hold roughly 12%. This specimen belongs to a study of blood T cell repertoires in COVID-19. Looking at the study overall: Acute and convalescent COVID-19 specimens originated in the United States, Italy and Spain.

The V end was cut by 2 bases, the J end by 4 bases, with 14 bases between. The CDR3 has 15 residues. Per germline, CDR1 MNHEY and CDR2 SVGEGT. The receptor was isolated from a human donor in a cohort sampled during active COVID-19. Sequences were obtained from peripheral blood. This chain uses TRBV6-2 or TRBV6-3 with TRBJ2-5; D possibly corresponds to TRBD2 (6 bases). The CDR3 region is CASSYRGLRGETQYF. The CDR3 DNA sequence: TGTGCCAGCAGTTACAGGGGACTGAGGGGAGAGACCCAGTACTTC.